This TCR beta chain was captured in a study of T cell repertoires in cytomegalovirus infection. TCRdb reanalysed the reads using MiXCR and keeps one entry per CDR3 protein. The profile shows 110,000 to 150,000 distinct CDR3 sequences, 5.5% to 7% of them singletons. Germline lookup yields CDR1 SNHLY and CDR2 FYNNEI. Trimming removed 6 bases from V and 7 bases from J, with 13 bases in between. This CDR3 has 13 residues. The rearrangement uses TRBV2 and TRBJ1-3; unclear D gene. The sample comprised PBMCs. The sequence derives from a human donor in good health (CMV status not recorded). Some clones in this sample may be carry-over from other donors' samples. The CDR3 nucleotides read TGTGCCAGCAGCCCGGGCTCTAAGAACACCATATATTTT. This codes for CASSPGSKNTIYF.